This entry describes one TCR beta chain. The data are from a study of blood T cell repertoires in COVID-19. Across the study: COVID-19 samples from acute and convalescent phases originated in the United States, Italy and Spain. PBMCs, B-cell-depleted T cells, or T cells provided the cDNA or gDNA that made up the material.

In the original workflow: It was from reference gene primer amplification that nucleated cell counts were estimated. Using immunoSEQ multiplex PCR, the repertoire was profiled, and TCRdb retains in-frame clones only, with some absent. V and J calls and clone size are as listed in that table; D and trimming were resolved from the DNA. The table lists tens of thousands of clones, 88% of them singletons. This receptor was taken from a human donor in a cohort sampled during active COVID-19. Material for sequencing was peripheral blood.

The chain's CDR3 is CASSYDRNYGYTF. DNA for the CDR3: TGTGCCAGCAGTTACGACAGAAACTATGGCTACACCTTC. The chain recombines TRBV28 with TRBJ1-2; D is perhaps TRBD1 (5 bases). Germline CDR1 and CDR2: MDHEN and SYDVKM. The V and J ends lost 4 bases and 2 bases respectively, with 8 bases between them. This CDR3 is 13 amino acids long.